The 27 T cell receptor beta chains below were found in one sample sequenced in a study of shared clonotypes between healthy human individuals (dated by TCRdb to the early 2020s). The library was produced with the immunoSEQ multiplex PCR assay. The clones in this table, taken by TCRdb from immuneACCESS, are in-frame only. Not every clone is retained; where verified, under half of the shortfall comes from an unresolved V gene, and the cause of the rest is unknown. The sample has about 680,000 clones on record, roughly nine tenths of them singletons. The ten largest account for nearly 25% of the sample. CD8 naive samples were obtained by positive selection for CCR7 among CD45RO-negative cells, yielding a CD45RA+CCR7+ population from which TemRA cells were excluded. The material sequenced was naive CD8+ T cells sorted from blood. What the cell subset or site label conveys for this sample: CD45RA+CCR7+. The receptor set was obtained from a man between 25 and 39 years old in good health.

V gene TRBV29-1 combines with J gene TRBJ2-2; tentative D call: TRBD2 (7 bases). CDR3 size: 13 residues. The V gene's germline CDR1 is SQVTM and CDR2 ANQGSEA. Trimming took 4 bases from V and 7 from J, leaving 13 bases between them. In DNA form, the CDR3 reads TGCAGCGTTGTAGGGGGGGCGAGCGGGGAGCTGTTTTTT. Its protein is CSVVGGASGELFF.

The chain's CDR3 is CASSLASVSYEQYF. In DNA, the CDR3 is TGCGCCAGCAGCTTGGCCTCAGTGTCATACGAGCAGTACTTC. The chain uses TRBV5-1 and TRBJ2-7, with D uncertain. Trimming removed 0 bases at V and 4 bases at J, with 11 bases between. The germline V gene encodes CDR1 SGHRS and CDR2 YFSETQ. The CDR3 extends over 14 amino acids.

V and J are TRBV6-1 and TRBJ2-7; D remains ambiguous. The CDR3 sequence is 13 residues long. Germline V lookup: CDR1 MNHNS, CDR2 SASEGT. V was shortened by 8 bases and J by 3 bases, with 14 bases between the two germline ends. CDR3 coding DNA: TGTGCCAGCTTGGGATTTGGGAACTACGAGCAGTACTTC. Protein product: CASLGFGNYEQYF.

This clone was picked up one time. The identical CDR3 is also encoded by other nucleotide sequences in the sample. The rearrangement uses TRBV7-9 and TRBJ2-7; no clear D gene. Trimming shortened V by 0 bases and J by 4 bases, and 7 bases separated the two germline ends. The CDR3 length is 13 residues. Per germline, CDR1 SEHNR and CDR2 FQNEAQ (reference sequence). CDR3 sequence reads: CASSLAVGYEQYF. The CDR3 bases are TGTGCCAGCAGCTTAGCGGTAGGGTACGAGCAGTACTTC.

V gene TRBV5-1 combines with J gene TRBJ1-5; possibly TRBD1 for D (5 bases). Trimming pared 6 bases from V and 2 bases from J, leaving 15 bases between. The V gene's germline CDR1 is SGHRS and CDR2 YFSETQ. This CDR3 spans 15 amino acids. CDR3 coding DNA: TGCGCCAGCAAATCAGGGCCATTGGGCAATCAGCCCCAGCATTTT. Translated, it gives CASKSGPLGNQPQHF.

The chain recombines TRBV7-8 with TRBJ2-1; D is perhaps TRBD1 or TRBD2 (5 bases each). The CDR3 contains 13 residues. V shed 0 bases and J shed 12 bases, with 12 bases lying between them. Germline lookup yields CDR1 SGHVS and CDR2 FQNEAQ. In nucleotides, the CDR3 is TGTGCCAGCAGCTTAGCGTCGAGGGGATGGCAGTTCTTC. Protein: CASSLASRGWQFF.

The rearrangement joins TRBV10-3 to TRBJ2-1; 10 bases align to TRBD2. CDR3 size: 13 residues. From germline, CDR1 is ENHRY and CDR2 SYGVKD. J lost 3 bases, V lost 10 bases, and 3 bases had no gene match. For the CDR3, the DNA is TGTGCCACTGGACTAGCGGTCTACAATGAGCAGTTCTTC. Protein sequence: CATGLAVYNEQFF.

The chain couples TRBV27 to TRBJ1-2, with D possibly TRBD1 on 6 matching bases. This CDR3 is built from 14 residues. V gave up 10 bases and J gave up 5 bases, with 20 bases separating them. The germline V gene encodes CDR1 MNHEY and CDR2 SMNVEV (reference sequence). The CDR3 sequence: CATYPLGGLYGYTF. The CDR3 DNA reads TGTGCCACCTATCCTCTGGGGGGCCTGTATGGCTACACCTTC.

The rearrangement joins TRBV5-8 to TRBJ1-5, with D hard to call. V was trimmed by 2 bases and J by 6 bases, leaving 6 bases between them. Germline assignment: CDR1 SGHTS and CDR2 YDEGEE. This CDR3 region has 12 residues. The CDR3 sequence is CASSFLGQPQHF. CDR3 coding DNA: TGTGCCAGCAGCTTCCTGGGTCAGCCCCAGCATTTT. Full variable domain (missing parts from reference TRBV5-8 and TRBJ1-5): EAGVTQSPTHLIKTRGQQATLRCSPISGHTSVYWYQQALGLGLQFLLWYDEGEERNRGNFPPRFSGRQFPNYSSELNVNALELEDSALYLCASSFLGQPQHFGDGTRLSIL.

This chain links TRBV7-9 with TRBJ2-7, with D unresolved. The CDR3 is made up of 14 amino acids. Looked up from germline, CDR1 is SEHNR and CDR2 is FQNEAQ (reference sequence). The V end was cut by 1 base, the J end by 0 bases, with 7 bases between. The chain's CDR3 is CASSLVGPSYEQYF. The CDR3 nucleotides read TGTGCCAGCAGCTTAGTAGGCCCCTCCTACGAGCAGTACTTC.

V and J are TRBV7-8 and TRBJ2-3; TRBD2 matches at 13 bases. V lost 4 bases, J lost 5 bases, and 15 bases stayed unmatched. Germline V gene lookup returns CDR1 SGHVS and CDR2 FQNEAQ. The CDR3 covers 19 residues. CDR3 region: CASSSEGLAGMYFGDTQYF. In DNA form, the CDR3 reads TGTGCCAGCAGCTCAGAGGGACTAGCGGGGATGTATTTTGGAGATACGCAGTATTTT. Together with reference TRBV7-8 and TRBJ2-3, the CDR3 gives the full variable domain: GAGVSQSPRYKVAKRGQDVALRCDPISGHVSLFWYQQALGQGPEFLTYFQNEAQLDKSGLPSDRFFAERPEGSVSTLKIQRTQQEDSAVYLCASSSEGLAGMYFGDTQYFGPGTRLTVL.

The rearrangement links TRBV7-8 to TRBJ2-7; 8 positions agree with TRBD2. There are 14 residues in the CDR3. Trimming cost V 2 bases and J 6 bases; bases outside gene matches: 6. In germline, CDR1 is SGHVS, CDR2 FQNEAQ. CDR3 in DNA: TGTGCCAGCAGCTTAACTGGCGGGAGGCGCGAGCAGTACTTC. Its translation is CASSLTGGRREQYF.

This sequence joins TRBV4-3 and TRBJ2-5; 8 bases fit TRBD2. The CDR3 contains 15 residues. The V segment lost 3 bases and the J segment 2 bases; nucleotides outside the gene matches: 5. The V gene's germline CDR1 is LGHNA and CDR2 YSLEER. CDR3 loop: CASSQSGSGQETQYF. Here the CDR3 DNA reads TGCGCCAGCAGCCAGAGCGGGAGCGGGCAAGAGACCCAGTACTTC.

The chain links TRBV11-2 to TRBJ1-2; no firm D call. This CDR3 is 14 amino acids long. Trimming shortened V by 5 bases and J by 8 bases, and 18 bases separated the two germline ends. Germline V gene lookup returns CDR1 SGHAT and CDR2 FQNNGV. The CDR3 DNA is TGTGCCAGCAGCCCAGGAACGAAGGGTCACGGCTACACCTTC. It codes for CASSPGTKGHGYTF.

In DNA, the CDR3 is TGTGCCAGCAGTTACGCCCAGCGGGAGGTCTATGAGCAGTTCTTC. This translates into CASSYAQREVYEQFF. The chain links TRBV6-5 to TRBJ2-1; 9 bases map to TRBD2. Looked up from germline, CDR1 is MNHEY and CDR2 is SVGAGI. The CDR3 extends over 15 amino acids. With V trimmed by 2 bases and J by 8 bases, 7 bases remained unmatched.

This rearrangement joins TRBV9 to TRBJ2-1; D remains ambiguous. This CDR3 has 15 amino acids. Trimming cost V 0 bases and J 5 bases, with 12 bases left between them. From germline, CDR1 is SGDLS and CDR2 YYNGEE. The CDR3 protein is CASSVAALGNNEQFF. The CDR3, as DNA: TGTGCCAGCAGCGTAGCTGCGCTAGGAAACAATGAGCAGTTCTTC.

This clone was seen a single time. J is TRBJ2-3 and V is TRBV7-9; D gene ambiguous. The V end lost 2 bases, the J end lost 1 base, and 10 bases lay between the germline ends. Germline CDR1 reads SEHNR; CDR2 reads FQNEAQ (reference sequence). This CDR3 comprises 15 residues. CDR3 in amino acids: CASSLFSEGTDTQYF. CDR3 in DNA: TGTGCCAGCAGCTTATTTTCAGAGGGCACAGATACGCAGTATTTT.

The chain uses TRBV6-1 and TRBJ2-7; D is undetermined. The germline V gene has CDR1 MNHNS and CDR2 SASEGT. V was shortened by 2 bases and J by 6 bases, with 8 bases between the two germline ends. This CDR3 is built from 12 residues. The CDR3 spells CASSEWVREQYF. CDR3 nucleotides: TGTGCCAGCAGTGAATGGGTACGCGAGCAGTACTTC.

V gene TRBV5-4 combines with J gene TRBJ1-4, with D unclear. V was shortened by 0 bases and J by 5 bases, with 8 bases between the two germline ends. CDR3 length: 14 residues. The germline V gene has CDR1 SGHNT and CDR2 YYREEE (reference sequence). DNA for the CDR3: TGTGCCAGCAGCTTGGGACATTCGAATGAAAAACTGTTTTTT. This codes for CASSLGHSNEKLFF.

The chain couples TRBV27 to TRBJ2-5, with 7 bases that match TRBD2. Germline assignment: CDR1 MNHEY and CDR2 SMNVEV (reference sequence). There are 14 residues in the CDR3. The V gene end was trimmed by 4 bases and the J gene end by 5 bases; junction bases not matched to a gene: 7. The CDR3: CASSSLAEEETQYF. For the CDR3, the DNA is TGTGCCAGCAGTTCCCTAGCGGAGGAGGAGACCCAGTACTTC.

This chain uses TRBV14 with TRBJ1-4, with D possibly being TRBD1 (6 bases). The V end lost 4 bases, the J end lost 7 bases, and 16 bases lay between the germline ends. This CDR3 has 15 residues. CDR1 and CDR2 (germline): SGHDN, FVKESK. CDR3 residues: CASSPTTGIGEKLFF. The CDR3 region has the DNA TGTGCCAGCAGCCCAACAACAGGGATAGGTGAAAAACTGTTTTTT.

V gene TRBV11-2 combines with J gene TRBJ1-3; TRBD1 might be the D (6 bases). CDR3 length equals 18 residues. The V gene lost 1 base and the J gene lost 0 bases, with 16 bases spanning the gap. Germline CDR1 and CDR2: SGHAT and FQNNGV. CDR3 sequence: CASSLVRTESVSGNTIYF. CDR3 DNA: TGTGCCAGCAGCTTAGTTAGGACAGAGTCCGTCTCTGGAAACACCATATATTTT.

This clone has a single count. J is TRBJ2-3 and V is TRBV13, with a weak D call TRBD2 (6 bases). The CDR3 is made up of 14 amino acids. The V gene lost 5 bases and the J gene lost 6 bases, with 15 bases spanning the gap. The germline CDR1 and CDR2 sequences are PRHDT and FYEKMQ (reference sequence). DNA for the CDR3: TGTGCCAGCAGCCCCCCGACCAGCGGGGATACGCAGTATTTT. It translates to CASSPPTSGDTQYF. The whole variable domain, filled in from reference TRBV13 and TRBJ2-3, reads AAGVIQSPRHLIKEKRETATLKCYPIPRHDTVYWYQQGPGQDPQFLISFYEKMQSDKGSIPDRFSAQQFSDYHSELNMSSLELGDSALYFCASSPPTSGDTQYFGPGTRLTVL.

This sequence joins TRBV5-6 and TRBJ2-5; tentatively, D is TRBD1 (5 bases). The CDR3 spans 13 residues. Trimming took off 2 bases at V and 7 bases at J, with 12 bases between the two ends. The germline V gene has CDR1 SGHDT and CDR2 YYEEEE. CDR3 in DNA: TGTGCCAGCAGCTTAGGGGTTCCCGTGACCCAGTACTTC. Translation: CASSLGVPVTQYF.

The chain joins TRBV28 to TRBJ2-7, with D maybe TRBD1 (6 bases). There are 14 residues in the CDR3. Between the trimmed V and J ends, which lost 5 bases and 0 bases, there was a span of 11 bases. CDR1 and CDR2 (germline): MDHEN, SYDVKM. The CDR3 reads CASSNRDISYEQYF. The CDR3 DNA reads as TGTGCCAGCAGTAACCGGGACATCTCCTACGAGCAGTACTTC.

This chain connects TRBV29-1 to TRBJ1-2; D is unresolved. The CDR3 extends over 12 amino acids. Trimming left V 3 bases short and J 3 bases short, with 8 bases between. Germline loops: CDR1 SQVTM, CDR2 ANQGSEA. CDR3 DNA sequence: TGCAGCGTTGATGAGATCGACTATGGCTACACCTTC. Translation gives CSVDEIDYGYTF.

The chain links TRBV9 to TRBJ2-2, with 7 bases fitting TRBD1. This CDR3 comprises 16 residues. Germline V gives CDR1 SGDLS, CDR2 YYNGEE. The trim removed 3 bases at V and 4 bases at J, leaving 9 bases unmatched. This CDR3 is CASSGGRTGPTGELFF. Here the CDR3 DNA reads TGTGCCAGCAGCGGGGGGCGGACAGGCCCCACCGGGGAGCTGTTTTTT.